Shown below are 17 T cell receptor beta chains from a single sample sequenced in a study of T cell responses to AZD1222 COVID-19 vaccine. Sequencing used immunoSEQ multiplex PCR; TCRdb keeps in-frame clones, though not all of them. The table has tens of thousands of clones, about 90% seen once; the top ten hold 1% to 1.3%. The material was peripheral blood, obtained 28 days after the second AZD1222 dose. The receptors were sampled from an adult who received the AZD1222 COVID-19 vaccine.

V is TRBV6-5 and J is TRBJ2-2, with 7 bases that match TRBD2. CDR1 MNHEY and CDR2 SVGAGI come from the germline V gene. There are 15 residues in the CDR3. V was clipped by 5 bases and J by 1 base; unmatched bases: 4. The CDR3, as DNA: TGTGCCAGCAGTCCCACTAGCGAGAACACCGGGGAGCTGTTTTTT. Its translation: CASSPTSENTGELFF.

V usage is TRBV15 and J usage is TRBJ2-6; perhaps TRBD1 as D (5 bases). The V gene's germline CDR1 is LNHNV and CDR2 YYDKDF (reference sequence). The CDR3 is 16 amino acids. V dropped 1 base and J dropped 1 base, with 8 bases sitting between them. The CDR3 nucleotides read TGTGCCACCAGCAGAGGGGCAGGGTCTGGGGCCAACGTCCTGACTTTC. It is translated as CATSRGAGSGANVLTF.

This clone was recorded only once. The V and J genes are TRBV28 and TRBJ1-1, with D possibly being TRBD1 (5 bases). V lost 5 bases to trimming and J lost 4 bases, with 17 bases between them. This CDR3 is built from 15 residues. Germline CDR1 MDHEN, CDR2 SYDVKM. CDR3 DNA: TGTGCCAGCAGTCCGGGGACGGAGGAGAGCACTGAAGCTTTCTTT. Its translation: CASSPGTEESTEAFF.

The sample holds a few counts of this clone. This chain's CDR3 is CASSPRLAVNSYEQYF. The CDR3 DNA follows: TGTGCCAGCAGCCCCCGTTTAGCGGTAAACTCCTACGAGCAGTACTTC. The chain employs TRBV14 and TRBJ2-7, with D perhaps TRBD2 (6 bases). V lost 4 bases and J 0 bases, leaving 16 bases between the germline ends. The germline V gene encodes CDR1 SGHDN and CDR2 FVKESK. The CDR3 length is 16 residues.

The chain employs TRBV28 and TRBJ1-6; D call uncertain. The CDR3 is made up of 14 amino acids. Trimming took off 3 bases at V and 4 bases at J, with 7 bases between the two ends. The germline CDR1 and CDR2 sequences are MDHEN and SYDVKM. The CDR3 loop is CASSLILYNSPLHF. The CDR3 region has the DNA TGTGCCAGCAGTTTGATCTTATATAATTCACCCCTCCACTTT.

The chain recombines TRBV5-1 with TRBJ1-4, with 7 bases lining up with TRBD1. J lost 6 bases, V lost 0 bases, and 11 bases had no gene match. The CDR3 sequence is 17 residues long. Germline V CDR1 and CDR2: SGHRS, YFSETQ. The CDR3 loop is CASSLAGQDMGDEKLFF. The CDR3 bases are TGCGCCAGCAGCTTGGCCGGACAGGACATGGGGGATGAAAAACTGTTTTTT.

This chain uses TRBV12-3 or TRBV12-4 with TRBJ1-1, with a tentative D call TRBD1 (6 bases). V was pared by 3 bases and J by 2 bases, with 7 bases between. This CDR3 spans 13 amino acids. Here the CDR3 reads CASSFGGNTEAFF. Here the CDR3 DNA reads TGTGCCAGCAGTTTCGGGGGCAACACTGAAGCTTTCTTT.

The V gene is TRBV5-4, the J gene TRBJ2-1; D might be TRBD1 (6 bases). Germline V CDR1 and CDR2: SGHNT, YYREEE (reference sequence). V was pared by 0 bases and J by 2 bases, with 9 bases between. The CDR3 extends over 15 amino acids. The CDR3 DNA reads TGTGCCAGCAGCTTGGACAGGGTTACCTACAATGAGCAGTTCTTC. Its translation is CASSLDRVTYNEQFF.

This chain connects TRBV14 to TRBJ1-5; 7 positions match TRBD1. CDR1 and CDR2 from the germline V gene are SGHDN and FVKESK. The CDR3 is 15 residues long. V gave up 1 base and J gave up 4 bases; unmatched junction bases: 4. CDR3 in DNA: TGTGCCAGCAGCCAAGGGGCAGGGGGAAATCAGCCCCAGCATTTT. The encoded protein is CASSQGAGGNQPQHF.

The rearrangement uses TRBV5-5 and TRBJ1-5; no definite D call. The CDR3 loop spans 13 amino acids. V lost 2 bases, J lost 6 bases, and 9 bases lay in between. Germline CDR1 reads SGHKS; CDR2 reads YYEKEE (reference sequence). This CDR3 reads CASSFEWSQPQHF. CDR3 DNA: TGTGCCAGCAGCTTTGAGTGGAGTCAGCCCCAGCATTTT.

The rearrangement links TRBV5-1 to TRBJ1-5; TRBD1 matches 8 bases. J gave up 7 bases and V 4 bases, and 13 bases lay outside the gene matches. The germline V gene has CDR1 SGHRS and CDR2 YFSETQ. The CDR3 totals 16 residues. CDR3 bases: TGCGCCAGCAGCCCCTCCGGACAGGGAGCTCCCCAGCCCCAGCATTTT. Translation gives CASSPSGQGAPQPQHF.

The chain links TRBV5-1 to TRBJ2-7, with D possibly matching TRBD2 (6 bases). This CDR3 spans 15 amino acids. Trimming took 0 bases from V and 2 from J, leaving 12 bases between them. Germline lookup yields CDR1 SGHRS and CDR2 YFSETQ. The CDR3 DNA reads TGCGCCAGCAGCTTGGGACTAGACCCACCCTACGAGCAGTACTTC. It yields the protein CASSLGLDPPYEQYF.

The genes are TRBV9 and TRBJ2-3; D uncertain. The CDR3 contains 13 residues. The V gene's germline CDR1 is SGDLS and CDR2 YYNGEE. Deletions cut 3 bases from V and 0 bases from J, with 5 bases between. The CDR3 loop is CASSATSTDTQYF. DNA for the CDR3: TGTGCCAGCAGCGCAACTAGCACAGATACGCAGTATTTT.

The chain is built from TRBV5-6 and TRBJ1-1; 9 nucleotides agree with TRBD1. Trimming removed 2 bases from V and 4 bases from J; junction bases left unmatched: 3. The V gene's germline CDR1 is SGHDT and CDR2 YYEEEE. The CDR3 covers 14 residues. CDR3 amino acids: CASSFGTGITEAFF. The CDR3 DNA is TGTGCCAGCAGCTTCGGGACAGGGATCACTGAAGCTTTCTTT.

The genes are TRBV6-5 and TRBJ1-1, with a weak D call TRBD1 (5 bases). Germline lookup yields CDR1 MNHEY and CDR2 SVGAGI. The CDR3 contains 15 residues. The germline V and J ends were trimmed by 2 bases and 1 base, with 11 bases remaining between them. The CDR3 DNA sequence: TGTGCCAGCAGTTACGCAGGGTATGAGAACACTGAAGCTTTCTTT. Translated, it gives CASSYAGYENTEAFF.

The V call is TRBV6-5, the J call TRBJ1-3; 8 bases are shared with TRBD1. CDR1 is MNHEY and CDR2 is SVGAGI in the germline V gene. The ends lost 1 base at V and 2 bases at J; junction bases unmatched: 4. This CDR3 is 16 amino acids long. CDR3 region: CASSYWDRTPGNTIYF. CDR3 DNA: TGTGCCAGCAGTTACTGGGACAGGACTCCTGGAAACACCATATATTTT.

The chain combines TRBV7-2 with TRBJ1-5, with D unresolved. Germline CDR1 reads SGHTA; CDR2 reads FQGNSA. CDR3 length: 17 residues. V was trimmed by 1 base and J by 0 bases, leaving 13 bases between them. CDR3: CASSLVGSVNSNQPQHF. CDR3 in DNA: TGTGCCAGCAGCTTAGTTGGGTCAGTCAATAGCAATCAGCCCCAGCATTTT.